The T cell receptor beta chain described here comes from a study of shared clonotypes between healthy human individuals. TCRdb keeps only in-frame clones here, not all; method: immunoSEQ multiplex PCR. The profile covers about 1.1 million clones, with roughly 80% appearing a single time and 0.85% to 1% taken by the ten largest. The CDR3 sequence is 13 residues long. Trimming removed 3 bases from V and 2 bases from J, with 9 bases in between. Germline CDR1 and CDR2: SGHRS and YFSETQ. Sequenced: memory CD4+ T cells from PBMCs. The subset was: CD45RA-negative fraction. This TCR was recovered from a man younger than 35 in good health. Some clones in this sample may be carry-over from other donors' samples. The V and J genes are TRBV5-1 and TRBJ2-7; D is perhaps TRBD1 (5 bases). DNA for the CDR3: TGCGCCAGCAGCTCACAGGAAGCCTACGAGCAGTACTTC. Amino acids: CASSSQEAYEQYF.